The 18 T cell receptor beta chains listed next were all sequenced from one sample in a study of cytomegalovirus exposure and HLA in healthy donors. Primers: 60 Vbeta forward and 13 Jbeta reverse. Only in-frame clones appear in the TCRdb table, and some are missing; sequencing was by immunoSEQ multiplex PCR. The table shows some 150,000 clones, with 72% occurring only once. The specimen sequenced was PBMCs. Source of these receptors: a man in his forties or fifties in good health and CMV-seronegative.

This chain links TRBV18 with TRBJ2-3; TRBD2 might be the D (6 bases). Trimming shortened V by 5 bases and J by 8 bases, and 17 bases separated the two germline ends. CDR1 KGHSH and CDR2 LQKENI come from the germline V gene. This CDR3 comprises 14 residues. This CDR3 reads CASSARERVGTQYF. The CDR3 region has the DNA TGTGCCAGCTCAGCCCGGGAGAGAGTAGGTACGCAGTATTTT.

In this sample, this clone turned up once. V usage is TRBV11-3 and J usage is TRBJ2-7, with D tentatively TRBD2 (5 bases). This CDR3 has 17 amino acids. CDR1 is SGHNT and CDR2 is YENEEA in the germline V gene. The V end was cut by 7 bases, the J end by 6 bases, with 28 bases between. The CDR3 region has the DNA TGTGCCAGCACCTCTAAGGTCCATCGAGGGTTAGACCCCGAGCAGTACTTC. This translates into CASTSKVHRGLDPEQYF.

This clone was seen only a few times. The rearrangement joins TRBV28 to TRBJ1-5; TRBD1 matches 9 bases. V dropped 8 bases and J dropped 1; count of bases not matched to a gene: 9. CDR1 and CDR2 from the germline V gene are MDHEN and SYDVKM. The CDR3 runs 16 residues. The CDR3 sequence is CASVIQGAGSNQPQHF. In nucleotides, the CDR3 is TGTGCCAGCGTAATACAGGGGGCGGGGAGCAATCAGCCCCAGCATTTT. The full variable domain, in which reference TRBV28 and TRBJ1-5 provide the parts outside the CDR3, is DVKVTQSSRYLVKRTGEKVFLECVQDMDHENMFWYRQDPGLGLRLIYFSYDVKMKEKGDIPEGYSVSREKKERFSLILESASTNQTSMYLCASVIQGAGSNQPQHFGDGTRLSIL.

In this sample, this clone turned up a few times. The J gene is TRBJ2-3, the V gene TRBV2, with 8 bases aligning to TRBD2. Germline-derived CDR1 and CDR2 are SNHLY and FYNNEI. The V and J ends lost 9 bases and 2 bases, in that order; junction bases with no gene match: 13. This CDR3 is built from 16 residues. The CDR3 loop is CASLPYGGGLTDTQYF. For the CDR3, the DNA is TGTGCCAGTCTACCATACGGGGGGGGCCTCACAGATACGCAGTATTTT.

With respect to this clone: No DNA is shown, since the ends of the CDR3 on it are uncertain; the CDR3 is the one TCRdb lists. V and J are TRBV7-8 and TRBJ2-7; TRBD2 is the table's D call and was not checked against the DNA. Germline values: CDR1 SGHVS, CDR2 FQNEAQ. The CDR3 numbers 12 amino acids, ends counted. CDR3: CASAPFGRGANF.

This clone occurred a few times. The chain couples TRBV27 to TRBJ1-2, with D hard to call. This CDR3 is built from 12 residues. The germline V gene encodes CDR1 MNHEY and CDR2 SMNVEV (reference sequence). Trimming pared 6 bases from V and 6 bases from J, leaving 11 bases between. The CDR3 DNA reads as TGTGCCAGCAGCTCCTGGGCCCATGGCTACACCTTC. It codes for CASSSWAHGYTF.

This sequence joins TRBV13 and TRBJ2-5; 10 bases match TRBD2. Germline loops: CDR1 PRHDT, CDR2 FYEKMQ (reference sequence). The CDR3 totals 16 residues. V trimming: 5 bases; J trimming: 4 bases; junction bases outside the gene matches: 10. CDR3 sequence reads: CASSIRLAGVGETQYF. DNA for the CDR3: TGTGCCAGCAGCATCCGTCTAGCGGGGGTTGGAGAGACCCAGTACTTC.

The genes are TRBV7-9 and TRBJ1-1, with a possible D match to TRBD1 (5 bases). The CDR3 loop spans 14 amino acids. The V and J ends lost 6 bases and 1 base respectively, with 12 bases between them. Per germline, CDR1 SEHNR and CDR2 FQNEAQ (reference sequence). DNA for the CDR3: TGTGCCAGCAGTCCTGGAAGGGGGAACACTGAAGCTTTCTTT. Amino acid sequence: CASSPGRGNTEAFF.

The J gene is TRBJ1-1, the V gene TRBV7-9; D gene unclear. The CDR3 has 17 residues. V lost 4 bases, J lost 0 bases, and 18 bases lay in between. Germline CDR1 and CDR2: SEHNR and FQNEAQ (reference sequence). CDR3 sequence (DNA): TGTGCCAGCAGCTACCAAGCGGGCAGACAAATGAACACTGAAGCTTTCTTT. The encoded protein is CASSYQAGRQMNTEAFF.

J is TRBJ2-1 and V is TRBV9, with 9 bases that match TRBD1. This CDR3 is 15 amino acids long. Looked up from germline, CDR1 is SGDLS and CDR2 is YYNGEE. The ends lost 3 bases at V and 4 bases at J; junction bases unmatched: 5. This chain's CDR3 is CASSARDREYNEQFF. The CDR3 nucleotides are TGTGCCAGCAGCGCCCGGGACAGGGAATACAATGAGCAGTTCTTC. The full variable domain, completed using reference TRBV9 and TRBJ2-1, is DSGVTQTPKHLITATGQRVTLRCSPRSGDLSVYWYQQSLDQGLQFLIQYYNGEERAKGNILERFSAQQFPDLHSELNLSSLELGDSALYFCASSARDREYNEQFFGPGTRLTVL.

V usage is TRBV11-2 and J usage is TRBJ2-7, with 8 bases aligning to TRBD1. The germline V gene has CDR1 SGHAT and CDR2 FQNNGV. There are 14 residues in the CDR3. V shed 5 bases, J shed 2 bases, and the junction held 5 bases outside the gene matches. Here the CDR3 reads CASSAFRGPYEQYF. The CDR3 coding sequence is TGTGCCAGCAGCGCCTTCAGGGGGCCCTACGAGCAGTACTTC.

The chain has TRBV7-2 and TRBJ1-3; D possibly corresponds to TRBD1 (6 bases). The CDR3 length is 19 residues. V was clipped by 1 base and J by 4 bases, with 23 bases between them. Germline V gene lookup returns CDR1 SGHTA and CDR2 FQGNSA. CDR3 DNA sequence: TGTGCCAGCAGCTTAGGGGGGCGGCAGTCATCCTCTGCCGGAAACACCATATATTTT. It is translated as CASSLGGRQSSSAGNTIYF.

This chain connects TRBV30 to TRBJ1-5, with TRBD1 as a possible D gene (5 bases). The CDR3 spans 16 residues. Deletions cut 0 bases from V and 0 bases from J, with 12 bases between. Germline assignment: CDR1 GTSNPN and CDR2 SVGIG (reference sequence). The CDR3 is CAWSVLGRVSNQPQHF. The CDR3 bases are TGTGCCTGGAGTGTATTGGGCAGGGTTAGCAATCAGCCCCAGCATTTT.

The V and J genes are TRBV7-2 and TRBJ2-2; a possible D gene is TRBD2 (6 bases). V lost 1 base and J 4 bases, leaving 13 bases between the germline ends. Per germline, CDR1 SGHTA and CDR2 FQGNSA. The CDR3 is made up of 16 amino acids. CDR3 sequence (DNA): TGTGCCAGCAGCTTAGTAACGGGAGTGAGCACCGGGGAGCTGTTTTTT. Translation: CASSLVTGVSTGELFF.

This sequence joins TRBV10-3 and TRBJ2-1, with D perhaps TRBD1 (6 bases). V dropped 2 bases and J dropped 11 bases, with 19 bases sitting between them. Germline V gene lookup returns CDR1 ENHRY and CDR2 SYGVKD. This CDR3 comprises 15 residues. The CDR3 loop reads CAISEGQGIEPKQFF. CDR3 sequence (DNA): TGTGCCATCAGTGAGGGCCAGGGGATCGAACCAAAGCAGTTCTTC.

Here the CDR3 DNA reads TGTGCCAGCAGCGTACAGGGGGCAAACAATGAGCAGTTCTTC. This translates into CASSVQGANNEQFF. This chain links TRBV9 with TRBJ2-1, with 8 bases aligning to TRBD1. Germline loops: CDR1 SGDLS, CDR2 YYNGEE. This CDR3 has 14 amino acids. The trim removed 1 base at V and 5 bases at J, leaving 2 bases unmatched.

The chain recombines TRBV7-7 with TRBJ2-3, with 7 bases aligning to TRBD1. CDR1 and CDR2 from the germline V gene are SSHAT and FNYEAQ (reference sequence). The CDR3 runs to 14 residues. The J segment lost 4 bases and the V segment lost 5 bases, leaving 6 bases of the junction unmatched. This CDR3 is CASSQDRVSDTQYF. The CDR3 region has the DNA TGTGCCAGCAGCCAAGACAGGGTGTCAGATACGCAGTATTTT.

The J gene is TRBJ1-6, the V gene TRBV25-1; the D is unclear. V was clipped by 4 bases and J by 10 bases, with 14 bases between them. This CDR3 region has 14 residues. The germline V gene encodes CDR1 MGHDK and CDR2 SYGVNS. As DNA, the CDR3 is TGTGCCAGCAGTGTAGACGGGATTTGGTCACCCCTCCACTTT. Its translation is CASSVDGIWSPLHF.